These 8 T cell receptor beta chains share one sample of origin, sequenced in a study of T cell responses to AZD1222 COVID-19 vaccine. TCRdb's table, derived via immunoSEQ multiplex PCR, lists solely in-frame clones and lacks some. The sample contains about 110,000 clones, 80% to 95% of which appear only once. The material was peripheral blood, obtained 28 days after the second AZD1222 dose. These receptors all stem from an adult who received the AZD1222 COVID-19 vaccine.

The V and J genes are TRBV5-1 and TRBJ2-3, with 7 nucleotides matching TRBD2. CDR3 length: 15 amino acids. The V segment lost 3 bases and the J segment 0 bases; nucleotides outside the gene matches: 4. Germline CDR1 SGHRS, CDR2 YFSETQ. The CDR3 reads CASSSSGASTDTQYF. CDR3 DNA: TGCGCCAGCAGCTCCAGCGGGGCTAGCACAGATACGCAGTATTTT.

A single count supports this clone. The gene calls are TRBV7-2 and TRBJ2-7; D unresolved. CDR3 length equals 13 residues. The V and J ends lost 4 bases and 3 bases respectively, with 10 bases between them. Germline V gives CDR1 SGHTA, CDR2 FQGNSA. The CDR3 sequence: CASSSGPNYEQYF. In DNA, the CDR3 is TGTGCCAGCAGCTCCGGGCCGAACTACGAGCAGTACTTC.

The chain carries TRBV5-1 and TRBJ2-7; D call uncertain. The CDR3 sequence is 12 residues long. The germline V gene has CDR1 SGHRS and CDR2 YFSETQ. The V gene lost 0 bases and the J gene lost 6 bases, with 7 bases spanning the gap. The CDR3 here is CASSLGGTEQYF. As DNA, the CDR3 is TGCGCCAGCAGCTTGGGGGGAACCGAGCAGTACTTC.

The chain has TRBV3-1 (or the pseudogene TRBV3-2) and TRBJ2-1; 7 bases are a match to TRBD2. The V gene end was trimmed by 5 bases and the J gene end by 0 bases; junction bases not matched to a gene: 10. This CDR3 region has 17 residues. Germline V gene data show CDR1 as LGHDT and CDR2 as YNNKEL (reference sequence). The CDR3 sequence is CASSAQRLAYSYNEQFF. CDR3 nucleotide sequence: TGTGCCAGCAGCGCTCAGCGACTAGCCTACTCCTACAATGAGCAGTTCTTC.

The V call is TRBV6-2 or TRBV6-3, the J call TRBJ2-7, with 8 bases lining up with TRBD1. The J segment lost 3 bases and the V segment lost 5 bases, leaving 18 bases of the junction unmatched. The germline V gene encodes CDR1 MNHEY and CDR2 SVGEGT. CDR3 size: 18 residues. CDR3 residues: CASSLRLSVPGTGYEQYF. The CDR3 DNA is TGTGCCAGCAGTCTTCGACTCTCAGTTCCGGGGACAGGCTACGAGCAGTACTTC.

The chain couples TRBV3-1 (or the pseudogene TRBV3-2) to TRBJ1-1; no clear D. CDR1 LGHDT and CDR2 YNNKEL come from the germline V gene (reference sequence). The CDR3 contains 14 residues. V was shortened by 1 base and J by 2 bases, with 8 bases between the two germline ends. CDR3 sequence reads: CASSQVLPNTEAFF. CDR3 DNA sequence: TGTGCCAGCAGCCAAGTTCTCCCCAACACTGAAGCTTTCTTT.

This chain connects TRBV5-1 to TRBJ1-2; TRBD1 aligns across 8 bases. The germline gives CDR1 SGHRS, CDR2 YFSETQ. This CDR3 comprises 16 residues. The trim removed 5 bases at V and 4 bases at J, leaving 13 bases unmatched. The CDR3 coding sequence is TGCGCCAGCAGAAAGACAGGGGTCTCCTTGGCCTATGGCTACACCTTC. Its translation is CASRKTGVSLAYGYTF.

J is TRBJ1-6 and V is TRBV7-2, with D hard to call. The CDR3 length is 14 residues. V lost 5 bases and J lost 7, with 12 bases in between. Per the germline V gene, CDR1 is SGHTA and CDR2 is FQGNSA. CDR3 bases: TGTGCCAGCAGCCAGTCCGGGTGGAATTCACCCCTCCACTTT. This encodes CASSQSGWNSPLHF.